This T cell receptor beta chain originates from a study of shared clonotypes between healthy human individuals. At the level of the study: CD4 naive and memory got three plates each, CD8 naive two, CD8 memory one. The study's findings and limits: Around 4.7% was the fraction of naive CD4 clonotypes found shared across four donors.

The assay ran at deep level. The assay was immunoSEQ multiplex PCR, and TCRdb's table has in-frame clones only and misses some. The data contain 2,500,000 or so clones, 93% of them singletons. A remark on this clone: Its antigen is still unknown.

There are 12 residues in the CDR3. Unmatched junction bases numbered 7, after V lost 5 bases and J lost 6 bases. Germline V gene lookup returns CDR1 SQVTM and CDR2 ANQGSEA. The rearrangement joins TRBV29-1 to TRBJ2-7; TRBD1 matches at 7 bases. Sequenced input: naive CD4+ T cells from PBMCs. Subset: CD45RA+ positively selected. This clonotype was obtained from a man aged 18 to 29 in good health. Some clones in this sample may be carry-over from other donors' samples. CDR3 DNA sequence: TGCAGCGTTACGACAGGGATCTTCGAGCAGTACTTC. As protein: CSVTTGIFEQYF.